The T cell receptor (beta chain) described here comes from a study of blood T cell repertoires in COVID-19. The CDR3 extends over 13 amino acids. Trimming took 4 bases from V and 6 from J, leaving 11 bases between them. Germline assignment: CDR1 SGHNT and CDR2 YYREEE (reference sequence). The table came from immunoSEQ multiplex PCR; TCRdb's copy has only in-frame clones and leaves some out. Of approximately 170,000 clones in the sample, roughly nine tenths are singletons; the top ten hold around 1.9%. The V gene is TRBV5-4, the J gene TRBJ2-1; D is unresolved. The TCR originated in a man between 18 and 29 years old who had recovered from COVID-19. Source material: peripheral blood. The CDR3 is CASSPENPNEQFF. CDR3 nucleotides: TGTGCCAGCAGCCCCGAGAACCCCAATGAGCAGTTCTTC.